The present T cell receptor beta chain was sequenced within a study of shared clonotypes between healthy human individuals. Naive-designated CD8 cells lacked CD45RO, were positively enriched for CCR7, and omitted terminally differentiated effector memory CD45RA+ cells. The repertoire was sequenced with immunoSEQ multiplex PCR; TCRdb's copy has only in-frame clones and lacks some. The table includes roughly 810,000 clones, about 96% detected once. Material for sequencing was naive CD8+ T cells sorted from blood. The sequence came from a man aged 30 to 39 in good health.

CDR3 residues: CASSPGTGIFYEQYF. CDR3 sequence (DNA): TGTGCCAGCAGCCCCGGGACAGGGATCTTCTACGAGCAGTACTTC. The chain joins TRBV2 to TRBJ2-7; 9 bases map to TRBD1. Germline CDR1 reads SNHLY; CDR2 reads FYNNEI. V dropped 6 bases and J dropped 3; count of bases not matched to a gene: 9. The CDR3 sequence is 15 residues long.